The 31 T cell receptor beta chains below come from one sample, sequenced in a study of blood T cell repertoires in COVID-19. Clones were sequenced by immunoSEQ multiplex PCR, and TCRdb holds only the in-frame ones, with some missing. This table has about 110,000 clones, less than 85% appearing once. Sample: peripheral blood. Receptor source: a middle-aged woman with acute or convalescent COVID-19.

A single count supports this clone. This sequence joins TRBV4-3 and TRBJ1-6; TRBD1 aligns across 8 bases. CDR1 and CDR2 (germline): LGHNA, YSLEER. Trimming removed 0 bases from V and 8 bases from J; junction bases left unmatched: 3. The CDR3 extends over 15 amino acids. The CDR3 coding sequence is TGCGCCAGCAGCCAAGATCACAGGGGGGATTCACCCCTCCACTTT. This translates into CASSQDHRGDSPLHF.

This chain joins TRBV6-6 and TRBJ2-2; perhaps TRBD1 as D (7 bases). V lost 7 bases to trimming and J lost 6 bases, with 18 bases between them. The CDR3 is made up of 15 amino acids. Per germline, CDR1 MNHNY and CDR2 SVGAGI (reference sequence). CDR3 amino acids: CASKAGTAGAGELFF. The CDR3 nucleotides are TGTGCCAGCAAGGCCGGGACAGCGGGCGCCGGGGAGCTGTTTTTT.

This clone was seen a few times. This chain uses TRBV30 with TRBJ2-3; 7 bases map to TRBD2. Germline assignment: CDR1 GTSNPN and CDR2 SVGIG (reference sequence). The CDR3 consists of 14 residues. Trimming cost V 5 bases and J 8 bases; bases outside gene matches: 13. CDR3 nucleotide sequence: TGTGCCTGGGGGGAGGGAGCCACGGGGGTTACGCAGTATTTT. Protein: CAWGEGATGVTQYF.

The chain joins TRBV2 to TRBJ1-5; TRBD1 matches 7 bases. J lost 7 bases, V lost 1 base, and 4 bases had no gene match. Germline CDR1 is SNHLY and CDR2 is FYNNEI. The CDR3 consists of 14 residues. The chain's CDR3 is CASSEDVGGQPQHF. DNA of the CDR3: TGTGCCAGCAGTGAAGACGTAGGGGGCCAGCCCCAGCATTTT.

This rearrangement joins TRBV18 to TRBJ1-5; TRBD1 agrees at 12 bases. The V gene end was trimmed by 3 bases and the J gene end by 3 bases; junction bases not matched to a gene: 6. Looked up from germline, CDR1 is KGHSH and CDR2 is LQKENI. This CDR3 is built from 17 residues. The CDR3 nucleotides are TGTGCCAGCTCACCGACTCGGGACAGGGGGCACAATCAGCCCCAGCATTTT. Translation gives CASSPTRDRGHNQPQHF. The whole variable domain, remainder taken from reference TRBV18 and TRBJ1-5, is NAGVMQNPRHLVRRRGQEARLRCSPMKGHSHVYWYRQLPEEGLKFMVYLQKENIIDESGMPKERFSAEFPKEGPSILRIQQVVRGDSAAYFCASSPTRDRGHNQPQHFGDGTRLSIL.

This clone was detected only a few times. The rearrangement joins TRBV2 to TRBJ2-2, with D tentatively TRBD2 (6 bases). CDR1 SNHLY and CDR2 FYNNEI come from the germline V gene. Trimming pared 0 bases from V and 1 base from J, leaving 6 bases between. This CDR3 has 15 amino acids. The CDR3 here is CASSEAGGNTGELFF. The CDR3 region has the DNA TGTGCCAGCAGTGAAGCGGGGGGGAACACCGGGGAGCTGTTTTTT. Filled out from reference TRBV2 and TRBJ2-2, the complete variable domain reads EPEVTQTPSHQVTQMGQEVILRCVPISNHLYFYWYRQILGQKVEFLVSFYNNEISEKSEIFDDQFSVERPDGSNFTLKIRSTKLEDSAMYFCASSEAGGNTGELFFGEGSRLTVL.

The chain carries TRBV5-6 and TRBJ2-7; perhaps TRBD2 as D (7 bases). The V gene's germline CDR1 is SGHDT and CDR2 YYEEEE. V was trimmed by 2 bases and J by 0 bases, leaving 9 bases between them. The CDR3 is 14 amino acids. The CDR3 DNA reads as TGTGCCAGCAGCTTCGGGGGGCCCTCCTACGAGCAGTACTTC. Protein product: CASSFGGPSYEQYF.

CDR3 DNA: TGTGCCAGCAGGCCAGGGTACCGGAATGAGCAGTTCTTC. It codes for CASRPGYRNEQFF. The rearrangement uses TRBV6-5 and TRBJ2-1, with TRBD1 as a possible D gene (5 bases). Germline lookup yields CDR1 MNHEY and CDR2 SVGAGI. The length of the CDR3 is 13 residues. With 6 bases removed from V and 7 bases from J, the gap between germline ends came to 13 bases.

This clone was seen once. CDR3 sequence (DNA): TGTGCCAGTACCCTGGACAGGGGGGTCAATCAGCCCCAGCATTTT. As protein: CASTLDRGVNQPQHF. The rearrangement links TRBV19 to TRBJ1-5, with 10 bases matching TRBD1. V lost 7 bases, J lost 3 bases, and 6 bases stayed unmatched. The CDR3 runs 15 residues. CDR1 is LNHDA and CDR2 is SQIVND in the germline V gene (reference sequence).

This clone was observed a single time. This chain uses TRBV9 with TRBJ1-6, with 8 bases lining up with TRBD1. Germline CDR1 and CDR2: SGDLS and YYNGEE. The CDR3 sequence is 16 residues long. Trimming took 5 bases from V and 7 from J; bases not matched to a gene: 11. The CDR3 is CASREDRVGENSPLHF. The CDR3 DNA sequence: TGTGCCAGCAGGGAGGACAGGGTGGGAGAAAATTCACCCCTCCACTTT.

This clone was seen once. The chain joins TRBV30 to TRBJ2-7; maybe TRBD1 (5 bases). Trimming pared 2 bases from V and 3 bases from J, leaving 11 bases between. The CDR3 length is 13 residues. Germline-derived CDR1 and CDR2 are GTSNPN and SVGIG (reference sequence). CDR3: CAWSRGRVYEQYF. Here the CDR3 DNA reads TGTGCCTGGAGTAGAGGCAGGGTCTACGAGCAGTACTTC.

In DNA form, the CDR3 reads TGTGCCAGTACCCTTAAGAGGGGGAGCACCGGGGAGCTGTTTTTT. Translating it yields CASTLKRGSTGELFF. The chain is built from TRBV19 and TRBJ2-2, with D tentatively TRBD1 (6 bases). V lost 7 bases and J lost 4, with 16 bases in between. This CDR3 comprises 15 residues. CDR1 LNHDA and CDR2 SQIVND come from the germline V gene (reference sequence).

This chain joins TRBV2 and TRBJ1-2; the D is unclear. The CDR3 contains 13 residues. Germline V gene sequence: CDR1 SNHLY, CDR2 FYNNEI. Between the trimmed V and J ends, which lost 3 bases and 13 bases, there was a span of 18 bases. The CDR3 protein is CASSEETYWRGTF. CDR3 nucleotides: TGTGCCAGCAGTGAGGAGACTTATTGGCGTGGCACCTTC.

The J gene is TRBJ1-2, the V gene TRBV2; no firm D call. Germline-derived CDR1 and CDR2 are SNHLY and FYNNEI. This CDR3 region has 13 residues. The ends were cut back, 1 base at V and 5 bases at J, with 8 bases in the middle. The CDR3 protein is CASSEESEYGYTF. In DNA form, the CDR3 reads TGTGCCAGCAGTGAAGAGTCCGAGTATGGCTACACCTTC.

This clone was seen only once. The chain carries TRBV11-2 and TRBJ2-6, with D possibly being TRBD2 (5 bases). CDR1 is SGHAT, CDR2 FQNNGV, per germline. Trimming removed 4 bases at V and 1 base at J, with 8 bases between. The CDR3 length is 15 residues. CDR3 sequence reads: CASSSPGSGANVLTF. CDR3 nucleotides: TGTGCCAGCAGCTCCCCGGGGTCTGGGGCCAACGTCCTGACTTTC.

The chain carries TRBV11-2 and TRBJ1-4; the D is unclear. Germline V gives CDR1 SGHAT, CDR2 FQNNGV. The CDR3 consists of 12 residues. V lost 7 bases, J lost 7 bases, and 10 bases lay in between. CDR3 DNA: TGTGCCAGCATCGGGGTGGGTGAAAAACTGTTTTTT. This codes for CASIGVGEKLFF.

The chain recombines TRBV19 with TRBJ2-1; 10 bases align to TRBD1. With V trimmed by 4 bases and J by 0 bases, 9 bases remained unmatched. The CDR3 covers 18 residues. The V gene's germline CDR1 is LNHDA and CDR2 SQIVND (reference sequence). The CDR3 loop is CASSRDRGPWGSYNEQFF. CDR3 DNA: TGTGCCAGTAGTAGGGACAGGGGCCCATGGGGCTCCTACAATGAGCAGTTCTTC.

In nucleotides, the CDR3 is TGTGCCACCAGCAGAGATCTTAAAGATACGCAGTATTTT. It is translated as CATSRDLKDTQYF. V usage is TRBV15 and J usage is TRBJ2-3; D is undetermined. Trimming pared 0 bases from V and 5 bases from J, leaving 6 bases between. From germline, CDR1 is LNHNV and CDR2 YYDKDF (reference sequence). The CDR3 runs to 13 residues.

The chain recombines TRBV5-1 with TRBJ2-2; D is possibly TRBD1 (6 bases). CDR1 SGHRS and CDR2 YFSETQ come from the germline V gene. The CDR3 loop spans 14 amino acids. Trimming shortened V by 5 bases and J by 5 bases, and 13 bases separated the two germline ends. The CDR3 region is CASRVGAGTGELFF. The CDR3 DNA is TGCGCCAGCAGAGTGGGGGCCGGTACCGGGGAGCTGTTTTTT. Combining the CDR3 with reference TRBV5-1 and TRBJ2-2 gives the whole variable domain KAGVTQTPRYLIKTRGQQVTLSCSPISGHRSVSWYQQTPGQGLQFLFEYFSETQRNKGNFPGRFSGRQFSNSRSEMNVSTLELGDSALYLCASRVGAGTGELFFGEGSRLTVL.

This clone was observed a handful of times. The chain has TRBV4-1 and TRBJ1-4, with D possibly TRBD1 on 6 matching bases. Germline V gene lookup returns CDR1 MGHRA and CDR2 YSYEKL. The CDR3 is 13 residues long. With 6 bases removed from V and 8 bases from J, the gap between germline ends came to 13 bases. CDR3 sequence (DNA): TGCGCCAGCAGTGGGGGCCCGGGGGAAAAACTGTTTTTT. As protein: CASSGGPGEKLFF.

This chain joins TRBV10-3 and TRBJ1-2; TRBD1 matches at 7 bases. CDR1 and CDR2 (germline): ENHRY, SYGVKD. The CDR3 has 15 residues. After removal of 0 bases from V and 2 bases from J, the junction contained 3 bases not matched to a gene. The CDR3, as DNA: TGTGCCATCAGTGAGTCAACGACAGGGAACTATGGCTACACCTTC. Its translation: CAISESTTGNYGYTF.

V and J are TRBV3-1 (or the pseudogene TRBV3-2) and TRBJ2-3; 9 bases align to TRBD2. V dropped 9 bases and J dropped 5; count of bases not matched to a gene: 9. The CDR3 length is 14 residues. Germline values: CDR1 LGHDT, CDR2 YNNKEL (reference sequence). The CDR3 DNA reads TGTGCCAGTTCGCCCCGCGGGGGGGGAGATACGCAGTATTTT. Its translation is CASSPRGGGDTQYF.

The CDR3 DNA sequence: TGCGCCAGCTCACCAGACACGTTCTTTGGCTACACCTTC. Translating gives CASSPDTFFGYTF. The rearrangement uses TRBV5-1 and TRBJ1-2; no clear D. Per the germline V gene, CDR1 is SGHRS and CDR2 is YFSETQ. The CDR3 loop spans 13 amino acids. Trimming stripped 7 bases from V and 7 bases from J, with 17 bases between.

This clone was seen more than once but under ten times. The chain carries TRBV24-1 and TRBJ2-1, with a tentative D call TRBD2 (5 bases). This CDR3 spans 13 amino acids. The V end lost 9 bases, the J end lost 0 bases, and 8 bases lay between the germline ends. The germline CDR1 and CDR2 sequences are KGHDR and SFDVKD. The CDR3 sequence is CATGGNSYNEQFF. CDR3 nucleotide sequence: TGTGCCACCGGAGGCAACTCCTACAATGAGCAGTTCTTC.

The V gene is TRBV6-1, the J gene TRBJ1-5; TRBD1 matches at 9 bases. The CDR3 runs to 17 residues. Unmatched junction bases numbered 12, after V lost 3 bases and J lost 6 bases. Germline V gives CDR1 MNHNS, CDR2 SASEGT. The CDR3 nucleotides read TGTGCCAGCAGTGACCCGGGACAGGGTCTTTCTGCTCAGCCCCAGCATTTT. It yields the protein CASSDPGQGLSAQPQHF.

In its sample, this clone was seen once. The chain uses TRBV30 and TRBJ2-5; TRBD2 aligns across 9 bases. This CDR3 comprises 13 residues. Germline lookup yields CDR1 GTSNPN and CDR2 SVGIG (reference sequence). V lost 0 bases to trimming and J lost 5 bases; unmatched junction nucleotides: 1. CDR3 residues: CAWSVSGGETQYF. As DNA, the CDR3 is TGTGCCTGGAGTGTTAGCGGGGGTGAGACCCAGTACTTC.

This clone was recorded a few times. The rearrangement joins TRBV6-5 to TRBJ2-7, with D perhaps matching TRBD1 (6 bases). Germline V lookup: CDR1 MNHEY, CDR2 SVGAGI. The CDR3 consists of 12 residues. The germline V and J ends were trimmed by 5 bases and 6 bases, with 11 bases remaining between them. CDR3 DNA: TGTGCCAGCAGTAAACAGGGAGCCGAGCAGTACTTC. Translation: CASSKQGAEQYF.

This chain connects TRBV2 to TRBJ2-3, with 8 nucleotides matching TRBD1. CDR1 and CDR2 (germline): SNHLY, FYNNEI. The CDR3 sequence is 14 residues long. Losses at the gene ends were 3 bases for V and 4 bases for J; bases not matched to a gene: 3. CDR3 region: CASSDRGLADTQYF. In nucleotides, the CDR3 is TGTGCCAGCAGTGACAGGGGGCTCGCAGATACGCAGTATTTT.

This clone was recorded only once. The chain combines TRBV28 with TRBJ1-1; TRBD1 matches 7 bases. After removal of 2 bases from V and 2 bases from J, the junction contained 2 bases not matched to a gene. This CDR3 spans 14 amino acids. The germline V gene encodes CDR1 MDHEN and CDR2 SYDVKM. In DNA form, the CDR3 reads TGTGCCAGCAGTTTAGGGACAGTAAACACTGAAGCTTTCTTT. Protein product: CASSLGTVNTEAFF.

This clone has only one observation. The V and J genes are TRBV30 and TRBJ1-1; D not resolved. CDR1 is GTSNPN, CDR2 SVGIG, per germline (reference sequence). The V end lost 0 bases, the J end lost 0 bases, and 5 bases lay between the germline ends. The CDR3 has 13 residues. Written as DNA, the CDR3 is TGTGCCTGGAGTGTGGCCATGAACACTGAAGCTTTCTTT. It specifies CAWSVAMNTEAFF.

The genes are TRBV6-1 and TRBJ1-2, with D tentatively TRBD1 (5 bases). Germline values: CDR1 MNHNS, CDR2 SASEGT. The V and J ends lost 0 bases and 4 bases respectively, with 18 bases between them. This CDR3 is built from 17 residues. The CDR3: CASSEARVRGASYGYTF. CDR3 nucleotide sequence: TGTGCCAGCAGTGAAGCGCGAGTAAGGGGCGCTAGCTATGGCTACACCTTC.